This TCR beta chain was sequenced in a study of cytomegalovirus exposure and HLA in healthy donors. Study-level points and caveats: Rarity characterized most TCR sequences, yet some public TCRs appeared in many donors. The study assumed roughly uniform donor sequencing depth for presence/absence analyses.

On this clone: Antigen: not known.

The PCR ran on 60 Vbeta and 13 Jbeta primers. Sequencing was performed with immunoSEQ multiplex PCR; in TCRdb, only in-frame clones are kept and a portion is missing. The sample includes 120,000 to 150,000 clones, about 80% seen only once; the top ten take around 4.3%. V was clipped by 6 bases and J by 5 bases; unmatched bases: 8. The CDR3 consists of 14 residues. Germline V gene lookup returns CDR1 MNHNS and CDR2 SASEGT. The gene calls are TRBV6-1 and TRBJ2-7, with 9 bases matching TRBD2. This TCR derives from a man between 40 and 49 years old in good health and CMV-seropositive. The sequenced material came from PBMCs. The CDR3 reads CASRNSGRSDEQYF. CDR3 coding DNA: TGTGCCAGCAGGAATAGCGGGAGATCGGACGAGCAGTACTTC.